A single sample gave rise to the 32 T cell receptor beta chains below, sequenced in a study of T cell repertoires in cytomegalovirus infection. TCRdb passed the reads through MiXCR, listing each CDR3 protein once. Of roughly 310,000 distinct CDR3 sequences listed, roughly 28% are singletons. Their recognized antigens are unknown. The sequenced sample was cultured PBMCs, obtained from culture after CMV antigen stimulation. These receptors were taken from a human donor in good health (CMV status not recorded). Some clones in this sample may be carry-over from other donors' samples.

J is TRBJ1-3 and V is TRBV7-2; tentatively, D is TRBD1 (5 bases). The V end lost 5 bases, the J end lost 1 base, and 12 bases lay between the germline ends. Germline assignment: CDR1 SGHTA and CDR2 FQGNSA. The CDR3 consists of 15 residues. The CDR3 here is CASSLPRGSGNTIYF. CDR3 sequence (DNA): TGTGCCAGCAGCCTCCCGCGGGGGTCTGGAAACACCATATATTTT. The whole variable domain, filled in from reference TRBV7-2 and TRBJ1-3, reads GAGVSQSPSNKVTEKGKDVELRCDPISGHTALYWYRQSLGQGLEFLIYFQGNSAPDKSGLPSDRFSAERTGGSVSTLTIQRTQQEDSAVYLCASSLPRGSGNTIYFGEGSWLTVV.

This clonotype was counted a few times. The V and J genes are TRBV6-5 and TRBJ1-1; 7 bases agree with TRBD1. This CDR3 has 13 amino acids. V shed 6 bases and J 4 bases; nucleotides not matched to a gene: 5. CDR1 is MNHEY and CDR2 is SVGAGI in the germline V gene. The CDR3 loop is CASRYTGVTEAFF. The CDR3 bases are TGTGCCAGCAGATATACAGGGGTCACTGAAGCTTTCTTT.

The chain carries TRBV6-5 and TRBJ1-1; D is unresolved. The CDR3 totals 17 residues. Germline V CDR1 and CDR2: MNHEY, SVGAGI. V lost 5 bases to trimming and J lost 0 bases, with 19 bases between them. This CDR3 reads CASSPLRPPGMNTEAFF. The CDR3 nucleotides are TGTGCCAGCAGTCCCCTTCGGCCGCCGGGTATGAACACTGAAGCTTTCTTT.

This clonotype was recorded a few times. The chain couples TRBV5-4 to TRBJ2-1; 13 bases fit TRBD2. The CDR3 runs 19 residues. From germline, CDR1 is SGHNT and CDR2 YYREEE (reference sequence). With V trimmed by 3 bases and J by 8 bases, 17 bases remained unmatched. The CDR3 here is CASSSGLAGAAGPGDEQFF. The CDR3 nucleotides read TGTGCCAGCAGCTCCGGACTAGCGGGGGCCGCAGGACCTGGGGATGAGCAGTTCTTC.

The rearrangement links TRBV2 to TRBJ2-3; D not resolved. Germline CDR1 reads SNHLY; CDR2 reads FYNNEI. The V end was cut by 2 bases, the J end by 1 base, with 10 bases between. The CDR3 has 15 residues. Here the CDR3 reads CASSESRVGTDTQYF. CDR3 bases: TGTGCCAGCAGTGAAAGTAGGGTTGGCACAGATACGCAGTATTTT.

This clonotype was detected ten times or more. The rearrangement uses TRBV4-2 and TRBJ2-7; 7 bases are shared with TRBD2. V was pared by 4 bases and J by 4 bases, with 19 bases of the junction left unmatched. Germline loops: CDR1 LGHNA, CDR2 YNFKEQ. The CDR3 loop spans 18 amino acids. The CDR3 region is CASSPPRFFAGVIYEQYF. CDR3 DNA sequence: TGTGCCAGCAGCCCCCCCCGGTTCTTCGCGGGAGTAATTTACGAGCAGTACTTC.

The table lists this clonotype with many counts. The chain employs TRBV7-8 and TRBJ2-5; perhaps TRBD1 as D (6 bases). The V gene lost 2 bases and the J gene lost 5 bases, with 18 bases spanning the gap. This CDR3 contains 16 residues. Germline-derived CDR1 and CDR2 are SGHVS and FQNEAQ. Here the CDR3 reads CASSLRTAPSGETQYF. In DNA, the CDR3 is TGTGCCAGCAGCTTACGGACAGCCCCGTCGGGGGAGACCCAGTACTTC.

A word on this clonotype: It may be a read error: a sequence one base away is much more abundant. The rearrangement uses TRBV7-3 and TRBJ2-2; 8 bases agree with TRBD2. The CDR3 has 17 amino acids. CDR1 is SGHTA and CDR2 is FQGTGA in the germline V gene. The chain's CDR3 is CTSSRDGGRSKVGELFF. CDR3 in DNA: TGTACCAGCAGCCGCGACGGCGGGAGGTCGAAGGTCGGGGAGCTGTTTTTT.

CDR3 loop: CASSSSWDTEAFF. In DNA form, the CDR3 reads TGTGCCAGCAGCTCTTCTTGGGACACTGAAGCTTTCTTT. This sequence joins TRBV7-3 and TRBJ1-1, with D hard to call. Trimming stripped 4 bases from V and 3 bases from J, with 9 bases between. CDR3 length: 13 residues. From germline, CDR1 is SGHTA and CDR2 FQGTGA.

The genes are TRBV18 and TRBJ1-4; D gene ambiguous. The V and J ends lost 2 bases and 0 bases respectively, with 7 bases between them. The CDR3 contains 15 residues. The germline V gene encodes CDR1 KGHSH and CDR2 LQKENI. This chain's CDR3 is CASSPKPATNEKLFF. CDR3 nucleotides: TGTGCCAGCTCACCAAAGCCGGCAACTAATGAAAAACTGTTTTTT.

V and J are TRBV6-6 and TRBJ1-5, with 9 bases aligning to TRBD1. Germline V gene lookup returns CDR1 MNHNY and CDR2 SVGAGI (reference sequence). CDR3 length equals 15 residues. V dropped 5 bases and J dropped 4; count of bases not matched to a gene: 6. The CDR3 nucleotides are TGTGCCAGCAGTACTCAACAGGGGGCGAATCAGCCCCAGCATTTT. As protein: CASSTQQGANQPQHF.

There are a few counts of this clonotype. The CDR3 DNA sequence: TGTGCCAGCAGCCCCAGGACTAGCGGGACTTCCTACGAGCAGTACTTC. This gives the protein CASSPRTSGTSYEQYF. V gene TRBV7-2 combines with J gene TRBJ2-7, with 12 bases that match TRBD2. J gave up 1 base and V 5 bases, and 6 bases lay outside the gene matches. The germline gives CDR1 SGHTA, CDR2 FQGNSA. This CDR3 has 16 residues.

The J gene is TRBJ2-1, the V gene TRBV6-1, with TRBD2 identical over 9 bases. The V segment lost 8 bases and the J segment 0 bases; nucleotides outside the gene matches: 8. The CDR3 covers 16 residues. CDR1 is MNHNS, CDR2 SASEGT, per germline. CDR3: CASGSSGDSSYNEQFF. The CDR3 DNA follows: TGTGCCAGCGGATCTAGCGGGGACAGCTCCTACAATGAGCAGTTCTTC.

This clonotype was found many times. V is TRBV4-2 and J is TRBJ2-1; D is ambiguous. Between the trimmed V and J ends, which lost 4 bases and 8 bases, there was a span of 21 bases. The germline CDR1 and CDR2 sequences are LGHNA and YNFKEQ. The CDR3 is 16 amino acids. CDR3 sequence (DNA): TGTGCCAGCAGCCCTCACGCCCCTGGAGTAAGAGATGAGCAGTTCTTC. This encodes CASSPHAPGVRDEQFF.

This clonotype showed up just a few times. The junction departs from germline at one end; a sequencing error may be responsible. J is TRBJ2-1 and V is TRBV7-6, with 10 nucleotides matching TRBD2. This CDR3 has 16 amino acids. Germline CDR1 is SGHVS and CDR2 is FNYEAQ. In DNA, the CDR3 is TGTGCTAGCAGCTTAGGGCTAGCGGGAGCGGGAAATGAGCAGTTCTTC. It is translated as CASSLGLAGAGNEQFF.

This clonotype was counted ten times or more. J is TRBJ1-5 and V is TRBV7-2, with D hard to call. The CDR3 sequence is 16 residues long. Germline CDR1 and CDR2: SGHTA and FQGNSA. Trimming shortened V by 1 base and J by 0 bases, and 10 bases separated the two germline ends. The CDR3 nucleotides are TGTGCCAGCAGCTTAGGTGGCAGGATTAGCAATCAGCCCCAGCATTTT. It is translated as CASSLGGRISNQPQHF.

This clonotype was observed a few times. The gene calls are TRBV5-6 and TRBJ1-6, with 7 bases aligning to TRBD1. In germline, CDR1 is SGHDT, CDR2 YYEEEE. V lost 4 bases to trimming and J lost 6 bases; unmatched junction nucleotides: 10. The CDR3 contains 16 residues. The CDR3 nucleotides read TGTGCCAGCAGCGGTGGGACAGCCCGTGGTAATTCACCCCTCCACTTT. Translation: CASSGGTARGNSPLHF.

This clonotype was counted a few times. This chain links TRBV7-9 with TRBJ1-1, with 9 positions matching TRBD1. The CDR3 extends over 14 amino acids. The junction had 3 bases not matched to a gene; V was cut back by 6 bases and J by 1 base. Looked up from germline, CDR1 is SEHNR and CDR2 is FQNEAQ (reference sequence). The CDR3 nucleotides read TGTGCCAGCAGATCACAGGGGGCGAACACTGAAGCTTTCTTT. It specifies CASRSQGANTEAFF. Full variable domain (rest looked up from reference TRBV7-9 and TRBJ1-1): DTGVSQNPRHKITKRGQNVTFRCDPISEHNRLYWYRQTLGQGPEFLTYFQNEAQLEKSRLLSDRFSAERPKGSFSTLEIQRTEQGDSAMYLCASRSQGANTEAFFGQGTRLTVV.

The CDR3 DNA sequence: TGTGCCAGCAATAGGAACACCAACAATGAGCAGTTCTTC. This gives the protein CASNRNTNNEQFF. This chain links TRBV2 with TRBJ2-1; unclear D gene. Germline V gene sequence: CDR1 SNHLY, CDR2 FYNNEI. The CDR3 extends over 13 amino acids. V was trimmed by 7 bases and J by 5 bases, leaving 12 bases between them.

The chain combines TRBV19 with TRBJ1-5; D is unresolved. The germline CDR1 and CDR2 sequences are LNHDA and SQIVND (reference sequence). The CDR3 runs 12 residues. V lost 8 bases, J lost 6 bases, and 11 bases lay in between. The CDR3 is CASEGRGQPQHF. The CDR3 nucleotides read TGTGCCAGTGAAGGCCGAGGTCAGCCCCAGCATTTT.

Here the CDR3 reads CASSLARFNEKLFF. CDR3 sequence (DNA): TGTGCCAGCAGCTTAGCCAGATTTAATGAAAAACTGTTTTTT. V and J are TRBV7-2 and TRBJ1-4, with D hard to call. The ends were cut back, 0 bases at V and 4 bases at J, with 6 bases in the middle. The CDR3 sequence is 14 residues long. Germline V lookup: CDR1 SGHTA, CDR2 FQGNSA.

CDR3 in DNA: TGTGCCAGCAGTTACTACCCCCACGCCGGGTTCTCCTACGAGCAGTACTTC. It encodes CASSYYPHAGFSYEQYF. This chain links TRBV6-2 or TRBV6-3 with TRBJ2-7; D is uncertain. The CDR3 loop spans 17 amino acids. Deletions cut 1 base from V and 0 bases from J, with 16 bases between. Germline-derived CDR1 and CDR2 are MNHEY and SVGEGT.

V gene TRBV9 combines with J gene TRBJ2-1, with 8 bases aligning to TRBD2. The CDR3 extends over 18 amino acids. J gave up 4 bases and V 0 bases, and 12 bases lay outside the gene matches. The germline CDR1 and CDR2 sequences are SGDLS and YYNGEE. The CDR3 region is CASSVEGGERGMYNEQFF. The CDR3 DNA is TGTGCCAGCAGCGTAGAAGGCGGTGAGCGGGGGATGTACAATGAGCAGTTCTTC.

This chain joins TRBV7-3 and TRBJ2-7, with TRBD1 identical over 10 bases. This CDR3 comprises 16 residues. CDR1 is SGHTA, CDR2 FQGTGA, per germline. J was trimmed by 3 bases and V by 6 bases; bases with no gene match: 11. This chain's CDR3 is CASSPGGGQGNYEQYF. CDR3 sequence (DNA): TGTGCCAGCAGTCCTGGGGGGGGACAGGGGAACTACGAGCAGTACTTC.

This clonotype occurred a few times. The V gene is TRBV2, the J gene TRBJ1-2, with D possibly matching TRBD1 (6 bases). The germline V gene encodes CDR1 SNHLY and CDR2 FYNNEI. V lost 6 bases, J lost 3 bases, and 20 bases lay in between. This CDR3 has 16 residues. The CDR3 DNA reads as TGTGCCAGCAGCTCTGGACGCTCCAGGGGTGACTATGGCTACACCTTC. Amino acid sequence: CASSSGRSRGDYGYTF.

The chain employs TRBV10-3 and TRBJ2-3; 8 nucleotides match TRBD2. From germline, CDR1 is ENHRY and CDR2 SYGVKD. J gave up 0 bases and V 4 bases, and 9 bases lay outside the gene matches. CDR3 size: 17 residues. CDR3 protein: CAISGRGSGESTDTQYF. CDR3 nucleotides: TGTGCCATCAGTGGGAGGGGTAGCGGGGAAAGCACAGATACGCAGTATTTT.

Comments on this clonotype: This may arise from a read error, as a much more abundant clone is one base away. The V call is TRBV2, the J call TRBJ1-2; the match to TRBD1 covers 7 bases. With 7 bases clipped from V and 0 bases from J, the junction kept 5 bases outside the gene matches. CDR3 length: 14 residues. Germline V gives CDR1 SNHLY, CDR2 FYNNEI. CDR3 protein: CASTDRSSNYGYTF. Written as DNA, the CDR3 is TGTGCCAGCACGGACAGGTCCTCTAACTATGGCTACACCTTC. Combining the CDR3 with reference TRBV2 and TRBJ1-2 gives the whole variable domain EPEVTQTPSHQVTQMGQEVILRCVPISNHLYFYWYRQILGQKVEFLVSFYNNEISEKSEIFDDQFSVERPDGSNFTLKIRSTKLEDSAMYFCASTDRSSNYGYTFGSGTRLTVV.

This clonotype was counted only a few times. This sequence joins TRBV5-1 and TRBJ1-1; D call uncertain. The CDR3 spans 13 residues. Between the trimmed V and J ends, which lost 2 bases and 0 bases, there was a span of 5 bases. Germline V gene lookup returns CDR1 SGHRS and CDR2 YFSETQ. The chain's CDR3 is CASSFEMNTEAFF. In DNA form, the CDR3 reads TGCGCCAGCAGCTTCGAAATGAACACTGAAGCTTTCTTT.

V usage is TRBV28 and J usage is TRBJ2-3; TRBD2 aligns across 7 bases. Germline-derived CDR1 and CDR2 are MDHEN and SYDVKM. The CDR3 sequence is 13 residues long. CDR3 in amino acids: CALADLHTDTQYF. DNA for the CDR3: TGTGCTCTAGCGGACCTCCACACAGATACGCAGTATTTT.

V gene TRBV7-3 combines with J gene TRBJ2-3, with TRBD2 matching 7 bases. This CDR3 is built from 17 residues. Looked up from germline, CDR1 is SGHTA and CDR2 is FQGTGA. J gave up 4 bases and V 1 base, and 11 bases lay outside the gene matches. The CDR3 coding sequence is TGTGCCAGCAGCTTAAATGGGGCGGGAGCAACCGCAGATACGCAGTATTTT. It codes for CASSLNGAGATADTQYF.

The sample holds a few counts of this clonotype. This chain uses TRBV7-2 with TRBJ2-1; possible D gene TRBD2, 6 bases. Germline V gene data show CDR1 as SGHTA and CDR2 as FQGNSA. With 5 bases removed from V and 7 bases from J, the gap between germline ends came to 15 bases. This CDR3 comprises 14 residues. The CDR3 here is CASSARDFKNEQFF. For the CDR3, the DNA is TGTGCCAGCAGCGCCCGGGACTTTAAAAATGAGCAGTTCTTC.

The chain is built from TRBV30 and TRBJ1-1, with D perhaps TRBD1 (5 bases). Germline CDR1 GTSNPN, CDR2 SVGIG (reference sequence). Trimming cost V 2 bases and J 1 base, with 11 bases left between them. CDR3 size: 14 residues. CDR3 nucleotide sequence: TGTGCCTGGAGTACACAGGCAAAGAACACTGAAGCTTTCTTT. The encoded protein is CAWSTQAKNTEAFF.